The 13 T cell receptor beta chains below all came from one sample that was sequenced in a study of molecular identifiers for immune sequencing clone quantification. A single record per CDR3 protein comes from TCRdb applying MiXCR to the PCR reads. The sample lists about 100,000 distinct CDR3 sequences, about 35% occurring once. Material for sequencing was naive CD8+ T cells from blood, with Jurkat cell RNA spiked in. As for subset: FACS-sorted CD8+CD4-CCR7+CD45RA+ naive T cells. The receptors come from a human donor in good health. Some libraries in this study had Jurkat cell RNA spiked in.

With respect to this clonotype: One base away lies a much larger clone, so this may be a sequencing read error. This chain connects TRBV2 to TRBJ2-3; tentative D call: TRBD1 (6 bases). Germline V CDR1 and CDR2: SNHLY, FYNNEI. The CDR3 is 16 residues long. The germline V and J ends were trimmed by 5 bases and 5 bases, with 20 bases remaining between them. The CDR3: CASSSCRQVVGDTQYF. The CDR3 coding sequence is TGTGCCAGCAGTTCGTGTCGACAGGTTGTAGGAGATACGCAGTATTTT. The full variable domain, with the rest looked up from reference TRBV2 and TRBJ2-3, is EPEVTQTPSHQVTQMGQEVILRCVPISNHLYFYWYRQILGQKVEFLVSFYNNEISEKSEIFDDQFSVERPDGSNFTLKIRSTKLEDSAMYFCASSSCRQVVGDTQYFGPGTRLTVL.

V is TRBV10-1 and J is TRBJ1-2, with D possibly being TRBD1 (6 bases). This CDR3 has 14 residues. In germline, CDR1 is WNHNN, CDR2 SYGVQD (reference sequence). This CDR3 reads CARQERKPNYGYTF. The CDR3 DNA sequence: TGCGCGCGACAGGAAAGAAAGCCTAACTATGGCTACACCTTC.

Note on this clonotype: A much larger clonotype is one base distant, so this may be a read error. The chain couples TRBV29-1 to TRBJ2-7; possible D gene TRBD1, 6 bases. V was trimmed by 7 bases and J by 7 bases, leaving 23 bases between them. CDR1 and CDR2 from the germline V gene are SQVTM and ANQGSEA. The CDR3 consists of 14 residues. CDR3 sequence: CSAVLFGPGVEQYF. The DNA of the CDR3 is TGCAGCGCTGTATTGTTTGGTCCAGGGGTTGAGCAGTACTTC.

This chain uses TRBV12-3 or TRBV12-4 with TRBJ2-7; a weak D match, TRBD2 (7 bases). The CDR3 is 14 residues long. Between the trimmed V and J ends, which lost 3 bases and 0 bases, there was a span of 9 bases. The CDR3 reads CASSFGGPSYEQYF. The CDR3 DNA is TGTGCCAGCAGTTTCGGGGGGCCCTCCTACGAGCAGTACTTC.

Regarding this clonotype: A much larger clone differs by one base, so this may be a read error. The chain employs TRBV28 and TRBJ2-7; D gene unclear. V lost 6 bases and J lost 6, with 9 bases in between. Germline loops: CDR1 MDHEN, CDR2 SYDVKM. The length of the CDR3 is 11 residues. The CDR3 nucleotides are TGTGCCAGCAGCCCCTTCGGCGAGCAGTACTTC. It yields the protein CASSPFGEQYF.

As for this clonotype: A read error is possible here, since a much larger clone lies one base away. This chain joins TRBV18 and TRBJ1-1, with TRBD1 matching 7 bases. From germline, CDR1 is KGHSH and CDR2 LQKENI. This CDR3 spans 14 amino acids. CDR3 in DNA: TGTGCCAGCTTCTTGGGGACAGAGAACGCTGAAGCTTTCTTT. It translates to CASFLGTENAEAFF.

Regarding this clonotype: The germline gene is not matched at one end of the junction; a read error may be the cause. The chain recombines TRBV7-6 with TRBJ1-1; no firm D call. The germline V gene has CDR1 SGHVS and CDR2 FNYEAQ. The CDR3 runs 14 residues. This CDR3 is CAGSLGYSGTEAFF. The CDR3, as DNA: TGTGCCGGCAGCTTAGGCTACAGTGGCACTGAAGCATTCTTT.

At least ten counts were recorded for this clonotype. The chain combines TRBV27 with TRBJ1-5; weak D call: TRBD1 (5 bases). The ends were cut back, 3 bases at V and 7 bases at J, with 10 bases in the middle. CDR3 size: 13 residues. The germline CDR1 and CDR2 sequences are MNHEY and SMNVEV (reference sequence). Here the CDR3 DNA reads TGTGCCAGCAGTTTTGGGGCGAGGCAGCCCCAGCATTTT. Its translation is CASSFGARQPQHF.

Only a few counts were recorded for this clonotype. The rearrangement uses TRBV20-1 and TRBJ2-7; a possible D gene is TRBD1 (6 bases). The V and J ends lost 3 bases and 4 bases respectively, with 19 bases between them. This CDR3 has 15 residues. Germline CDR1 and CDR2: DFQATT and SNEGSKA (reference sequence). The CDR3 is CSASPPTGFLYEQYF. The DNA for the CDR3 is TGCAGTGCTAGCCCCCCGACAGGTTTTCTATACGAGCAGTACTTC.

The CDR3, as DNA: TGTGCCAGCAGCGAACGGCCTAGCAATCAGCCCCAGCATTTT. It encodes CASSERPSNQPQHF. The chain carries TRBV9 and TRBJ1-5; D call uncertain. The CDR3 loop spans 14 amino acids. The V end lost 3 bases, the J end lost 0 bases, and 7 bases lay between the germline ends. The germline V gene encodes CDR1 SGDLS and CDR2 YYNGEE. The whole variable domain, remainder taken from reference TRBV9 and TRBJ1-5, is DSGVTQTPKHLITATGQRVTLRCSPRSGDLSVYWYQQSLDQGLQFLIQYYNGEERAKGNILERFSAQQFPDLHSELNLSSLELGDSALYFCASSERPSNQPQHFGDGTRLSIL.

This clonotype was picked up many times. The chain uses TRBV4-3 and TRBJ2-3; the D is unclear. This CDR3 contains 15 residues. Germline V gene lookup returns CDR1 LGHNA and CDR2 YSLEER. V was cut by 0 bases and J by 6 bases, with 13 bases left in between. The chain's CDR3 is CASSQEEHIRDTQYF. The CDR3 DNA sequence: TGCGCCAGCAGCCAAGAGGAGCATATAAGGGATACGCAGTATTTT.

This clonotype was found a few times. The genes are TRBV27 and TRBJ2-2, with D perhaps being TRBD1 or TRBD2 (5 bases each). The V end was cut by 6 bases, the J end by 7 bases, with 15 bases between. The CDR3 has 14 amino acids. Germline V gene data show CDR1 as MNHEY and CDR2 as SMNVEV (reference sequence). This chain's CDR3 is CASRGRPGNGELFF. The DNA of the CDR3 is TGTGCCAGCAGGGGGCGGCCCGGGAACGGGGAGCTGTTTTTT.

This clonotype was observed a few times. This chain joins TRBV20-1 and TRBJ2-3; TRBD2 might be the D (8 bases). V lost 5 bases, J lost 6 bases, and 21 bases lay in between. The length of the CDR3 is 15 residues. Germline V gene lookup returns CDR1 DFQATT and CDR2 SNEGSKA (reference sequence). CDR3 in amino acids: CSAEEGAGGHDTQYF. The CDR3 nucleotides read TGCAGTGCTGAGGAGGGGGCGGGAGGTCACGATACGCAGTATTTT.